This record concerns one T cell receptor (beta chain) sequence. Its matching antigen is unknown. The V gene's germline CDR1 is MDHEN and CDR2 SYDVKM. V was cut by 4 bases and J by 2 bases, with 12 bases left in between. The CDR3 length is 14 residues. The sample originates from a study of cytomegalovirus exposure and HLA in healthy donors. Whole-study findings and limits: Associated with HLA alleles at 0.05 false discovery rate in a later analysis were 17,000 or so TCR beta sequences. Being productive about 87% or about 30% of the time was typical of most TCR beta V segments in an earlier analysis. According to a later analysis, most TCR beta chains associated with CMV appeared HLA-restricted.

Primers for the PCR totalled 60 Vbeta and 13 Jbeta. Profiling relied on immunoSEQ multiplex PCR, and the TCRdb table lists in-frame clones only, not all of them. Here the sample spans 150,000 to 200,000 clones, 65% to 85% being singletons. Sequenced: PBMCs. The rearrangement joins TRBV28 to TRBJ2-7; D perhaps matches TRBD2 (6 bases). The clonotype was recovered from a woman aged 45-59 years in good health and CMV-seropositive. DNA for the CDR3: TGTGCCAGCAGTTCGGGACTGTCTCCCTACGAGCAGTACTTC. Protein product: CASSSGLSPYEQYF.